The clone carrying this T cell receptor beta chain was recorded many times. The antigen is undetermined. The library was built from about 400 ng RNA with molecular barcoded adaptors for alpha/delta and beta/gamma chains. A single record per CDR3 protein comes from TCRdb applying MiXCR to the reads. Here the sample spans 100,000 to 150,000 distinct CDR3 sequences, 10% to 15% being singletons. The sample comes from a study of read filtering for tumor transcriptome and immune sequencing. Overall study findings and caveats: IR-seq and RNA-seq agreed better without single-read clonotypes. The CD138-negative fraction was mixed bone marrow immune cells, not pure T cells.

V dropped 4 bases and J dropped 11 bases, with 11 bases sitting between them. The CDR3 is 10 residues long. From germline, CDR1 is SQVTM and CDR2 ANQGSEA. This receptor was obtained from a donor at least 40 years old with multiple myeloma. The chain has TRBV29-1 and TRBJ1-1; no clear D gene. Sequenced input: a population of CD138-negative cells sorted from bone marrow. Written as DNA, the CDR3 is TGCAGCGTTGCTGAGTTAGTTGCTTTCTTT. Its protein product is CSVAELVAFF. The whole variable domain, remainder taken from reference TRBV29-1 and TRBJ1-1, is SAVISQKPSRDICQRGTSLTIQCQVDSQVTMMFWYRQQPGQSLTLIATANQGSEATYESGFVIDKFPISRPNLTFSTLTVSNMSPEDSSIYLCSVAELVAFFGQGTRLTVV.